The rows below give T cell receptor beta chains drawn from one sample of a study of a mutant IDH1 vaccine in newly diagnosed glioma. Data came from immunoSEQ multiplex PCR; TCRdb stores just in-frame clones and leaves some out. Here the sample spans roughly 50,000 clones, around four fifths being singletons. Antigen specificity for these receptors is unknown. This specimen was PBMCs, taken from a glioma patient whose treatment included an IDH1 peptide vaccine. All receptors derive from a woman between 18 and 29 years old with glioma. Each CDR3 is given with its conserved first and last residue. The D gene is left open where the match is weak. Clone size is stated in some rows and not others, as once, few, many or a class when expanded.

v_gene	j_gene	d_gene	abundance	CDR3nt	CDR3aa
TRBV5-1	TRBJ2-2	TRBD1	NA	TGCGCCAGCAGCCTTACAGGGGCCCTCGGGGAGCTGTTTTTT	CASSLTGALGELFF
TRBV11-2	TRBJ2-7	NA	NA	TGTGCCAGCAGCTCGGACAGCTACGAGCAGTACTTC	CASSSDSYEQYF
TRBV5-4	TRBJ1-2	NA	NA	TGTGCCAGCAGCTCCCGGTCTTTCTATGGCTACACCTTC	CASSSRSFYGYTF
TRBV7-2	TRBJ2-3	NA	NA	TGTGCCAGCAGCTTAGGAGGGGCGGATCCAGATACGCAGTATTTT	CASSLGGADPDTQYF
TRBV6-5	TRBJ1-2	TRBD1	NA	TGTGCCAGCGGGACTGACGGGACAGGGGGTGGCTACACCTTC	CASGTDGTGGGYTF
TRBV4-1	TRBJ2-7	NA	NA	TGCGCCAGCAGCCCTAACAAGGTTACCTACGAGCAGTACTTC	CASSPNKVTYEQYF
TRBV6-5	TRBJ2-7	TRBD2	NA	TGTGCCAGCAGTAAATTACCCCAGCGGGAGAAGTACTTC	CASSKLPQREKYF
TRBV28	TRBJ2-7	NA	NA	TGTGCCAGCAAGAGGGACACCGAGCAGTACTTC	CASKRDTEQYF
TRBV11-2	TRBJ1-1	TRBD1	NA	TGTGCCAGCAGCTTACTACAGGGACAGGGAGGGACTGAAGCTTTCTTT	CASSLLQGQGGTEAFF
TRBV19	TRBJ2-3	TRBD1	NA	TGTGCCAGTACGACAGGGGGGGTTAGCACAGATACGCAGTATTTT	CASTTGGVSTDTQYF
TRBV27	TRBJ1-5	NA	NA	TGTGCCAGCAGTTTATCCGGACAGTTATTTCAGCCCCAGCATTTT	CASSLSGQLFQPQHF
TRBV5-6	TRBJ2-3	NA	NA	TGTGCCAGCAGCTTGGGGGCGGGAACACTCACAGATACGCAGTATTTT	CASSLGAGTLTDTQYF
TRBV7-9	TRBJ2-6	NA	NA	TGTGCCAGCAGCTCAAGGGACTTACCAGGGGCCAACGTCCTGACTTTC	CASSSRDLPGANVLTF
TRBV6-1	TRBJ1-2	NA	NA	TGTGCCAGCTCACCTACAGGGATCTATGGCTACACCTTC	CASSPTGIYGYTF
TRBV28	TRBJ1-2	NA	NA	TGTGCCAGCAGTTTGCTAGGGTATGGCTACACCTTC	CASSLLGYGYTF
TRBV6-5	TRBJ1-1	NA	few	TGTGCCAGCAGTTACCGGACCTTCGGGGGGAGCACTGAAGCTTTCTTT	CASSYRTFGGSTEAFF
TRBV9	TRBJ2-5	TRBD2	NA	TGTGCCAGCAGCGTAGCGGGAGCGGGGATCGGAGAGACCCAGTACTTC	CASSVAGAGIGETQYF
TRBV9	TRBJ2-3	NA	NA	TGTGCCAGCAGCCCAGGTATGGATTTT	CASSPGMDF
TRBV10-2	TRBJ2-7	NA	NA	TGCGCCAGCAGTGAGGGGTACGAGCAGTACTTC	CASSEGYEQYF
TRBV7-9	TRBJ1-2	NA	once	TGTGCCAGCAGCTTAATCCAGGTCACCTATGGCTACACCTTC	CASSLIQVTYGYTF
TRBV27	TRBJ2-1	NA	NA	TGTGCCAGCAGTTTATTTGGCAATGAGCAGTTCTTC	CASSLFGNEQFF
TRBV4-1	TRBJ2-4	TRBD2	NA	TGCGCCAGCAGCCTCCACTCCGGGACTAGCGGGGAAAAAAACATTCAGTACTTC	CASSLHSGTSGEKNIQYF
TRBV18	TRBJ2-7	NA	NA	TGTGCCAGCTCACCGGTCGGGTCGGGCGAGCAGTACTTC	CASSPVGSGEQYF
TRBV15	TRBJ1-1	NA	NA	TGTGCCACCAGCAGAGAACAGGCATCAACGGAAGCTTTCTTT	CATSREQASTEAFF
TRBV7-3	TRBJ2-3	NA	NA	TGTGCCAGCAGCTCGCATTACTTACTGGGGGCAGATACGCAGTATTTT	CASSSHYLLGADTQYF
TRBV19	TRBJ1-2	TRBD1	NA	TGTGCCAGTAGTGAGGGACAGGGGGCTTATTATGGCTACACCTTC	CASSEGQGAYYGYTF
TRBV10-2	TRBJ2-7	TRBD1	NA	TGCGCCAGCAGTGACCCGGGGCAGGGGGCGCGGGAGCAGTACTTC	CASSDPGQGAREQYF
TRBV27	TRBJ1-1	NA	NA	TGTGCCAGCAGTTTTCGGGGGATAAACACTGAAGCTTTCTTT	CASSFRGINTEAFF
TRBV29-1	TRBJ1-2	TRBD1	NA	TGCGGTTTAGGGACAGGGGGCGCATCCTTGGAGGACTACACCTTC	CGLGTGGASLEDYTF
TRBV7-2	TRBJ2-7	NA	NA	TGTGCCAGCAGCCCGTTGTTAGGGGCCCCGGGCGAGCAGTACTTC	CASSPLLGAPGEQYF
TRBV28	TRBJ1-2	NA	NA	TGTGCCAGCAGCCCCGCCCCACCCTATGGCTACACCTTC	CASSPAPPYGYTF
TRBV10-3	TRBJ2-5	TRBD2	NA	TGTGCCATCAGGAATACTAGCGGGAGCGCGACCCAGTACTTC	CAIRNTSGSATQYF
TRBV7-9	TRBJ1-1	TRBD1	few	TGTGCCAGCAGCTCGTGGGACAGGGGGGGAGCTTTCTTT	CASSSWDRGGAFF
TRBV11-2	TRBJ1-1	TRBD1	NA	TGTGCCAGCAGCTACTTGTTGGGACAGGGGAACACTGAAGCTTTCTTT	CASSYLLGQGNTEAFF
TRBV12-5	TRBJ1-5	NA	NA	TGTGCTAGTGCCCCTAGACAGAACAATCAGCCCCAGCATTTT	CASAPRQNNQPQHF
TRBV4-2	TRBJ1-6	NA	NA	TGTGCCAGCAGCCAAGATCTTGGGGGACGGAATTCACCCCTCCACTTT	CASSQDLGGRNSPLHF
TRBV4-3	TRBJ2-7	NA	NA	TGCGCCAGCAGCCGGGACGCTTCGGGACCCTACGAGCAGTACTTC	CASSRDASGPYEQYF
TRBV29-1	TRBJ2-4	NA	NA	TGCAGCGTTGAAGGGGTAGCCAAAAACATTCAGTACTTC	CSVEGVAKNIQYF
TRBV19	TRBJ2-3	TRBD2	NA	TGTGCCAGTAGCGTCCTCGGACTAGCGGGACCCCAAGAGCATCCAGATACGCAGTATTTT	CASSVLGLAGPQEHPDTQYF
TRBV27	TRBJ2-2	NA	NA	TGTGCCAGCAGTTTGGGTGGGAGAGTTCCCGGGGAGCTGTTTTTT	CASSLGGRVPGELFF
TRBV5-1	TRBJ1-2	TRBD1	NA	TGCGCCAGCAGCCCCGAGGGACAGCCTAACTATGGCTACACCTTC	CASSPEGQPNYGYTF
TRBV5-4	TRBJ2-1	NA	NA	TGTGCCAGCAGCTTGGGAGGGGGCTCCTACAATGAGCAGTTCTTC	CASSLGGGSYNEQFF
TRBV5-6	TRBJ1-2	NA	NA	TGTGCCAGCAGCTTGGACGGGCAGCACACCACCTATGGCTACACCTTC	CASSLDGQHTTYGYTF
TRBV9	TRBJ1-5	TRBD1	NA	TGTGCCAGCAGCCCAGATACAGGGGTTCAGCCCCAGCATTTT	CASSPDTGVQPQHF
TRBV21-1	TRBJ1-1	NA	few	TGTGCCAGCAGCCCACAAGGGGGAAACACTGAAGCTTTCTTT	CASSPQGGNTEAFF
TRBV2	TRBJ2-1	NA	NA	TGTGCTAACCGCGGGACAGCTCAGTTCTTC	CANRGTAQFF
TRBV19	TRBJ1-2	NA	NA	TGTGCCACTTCGAGTGGGGCCACCCGGAGGGGCTACACCTTC	CATSSGATRRGYTF
TRBV6-5	TRBJ1-2	NA	NA	TGTGCCAGCAACTCTATATCAGCTAACTATGGCTACACCTTC	CASNSISANYGYTF